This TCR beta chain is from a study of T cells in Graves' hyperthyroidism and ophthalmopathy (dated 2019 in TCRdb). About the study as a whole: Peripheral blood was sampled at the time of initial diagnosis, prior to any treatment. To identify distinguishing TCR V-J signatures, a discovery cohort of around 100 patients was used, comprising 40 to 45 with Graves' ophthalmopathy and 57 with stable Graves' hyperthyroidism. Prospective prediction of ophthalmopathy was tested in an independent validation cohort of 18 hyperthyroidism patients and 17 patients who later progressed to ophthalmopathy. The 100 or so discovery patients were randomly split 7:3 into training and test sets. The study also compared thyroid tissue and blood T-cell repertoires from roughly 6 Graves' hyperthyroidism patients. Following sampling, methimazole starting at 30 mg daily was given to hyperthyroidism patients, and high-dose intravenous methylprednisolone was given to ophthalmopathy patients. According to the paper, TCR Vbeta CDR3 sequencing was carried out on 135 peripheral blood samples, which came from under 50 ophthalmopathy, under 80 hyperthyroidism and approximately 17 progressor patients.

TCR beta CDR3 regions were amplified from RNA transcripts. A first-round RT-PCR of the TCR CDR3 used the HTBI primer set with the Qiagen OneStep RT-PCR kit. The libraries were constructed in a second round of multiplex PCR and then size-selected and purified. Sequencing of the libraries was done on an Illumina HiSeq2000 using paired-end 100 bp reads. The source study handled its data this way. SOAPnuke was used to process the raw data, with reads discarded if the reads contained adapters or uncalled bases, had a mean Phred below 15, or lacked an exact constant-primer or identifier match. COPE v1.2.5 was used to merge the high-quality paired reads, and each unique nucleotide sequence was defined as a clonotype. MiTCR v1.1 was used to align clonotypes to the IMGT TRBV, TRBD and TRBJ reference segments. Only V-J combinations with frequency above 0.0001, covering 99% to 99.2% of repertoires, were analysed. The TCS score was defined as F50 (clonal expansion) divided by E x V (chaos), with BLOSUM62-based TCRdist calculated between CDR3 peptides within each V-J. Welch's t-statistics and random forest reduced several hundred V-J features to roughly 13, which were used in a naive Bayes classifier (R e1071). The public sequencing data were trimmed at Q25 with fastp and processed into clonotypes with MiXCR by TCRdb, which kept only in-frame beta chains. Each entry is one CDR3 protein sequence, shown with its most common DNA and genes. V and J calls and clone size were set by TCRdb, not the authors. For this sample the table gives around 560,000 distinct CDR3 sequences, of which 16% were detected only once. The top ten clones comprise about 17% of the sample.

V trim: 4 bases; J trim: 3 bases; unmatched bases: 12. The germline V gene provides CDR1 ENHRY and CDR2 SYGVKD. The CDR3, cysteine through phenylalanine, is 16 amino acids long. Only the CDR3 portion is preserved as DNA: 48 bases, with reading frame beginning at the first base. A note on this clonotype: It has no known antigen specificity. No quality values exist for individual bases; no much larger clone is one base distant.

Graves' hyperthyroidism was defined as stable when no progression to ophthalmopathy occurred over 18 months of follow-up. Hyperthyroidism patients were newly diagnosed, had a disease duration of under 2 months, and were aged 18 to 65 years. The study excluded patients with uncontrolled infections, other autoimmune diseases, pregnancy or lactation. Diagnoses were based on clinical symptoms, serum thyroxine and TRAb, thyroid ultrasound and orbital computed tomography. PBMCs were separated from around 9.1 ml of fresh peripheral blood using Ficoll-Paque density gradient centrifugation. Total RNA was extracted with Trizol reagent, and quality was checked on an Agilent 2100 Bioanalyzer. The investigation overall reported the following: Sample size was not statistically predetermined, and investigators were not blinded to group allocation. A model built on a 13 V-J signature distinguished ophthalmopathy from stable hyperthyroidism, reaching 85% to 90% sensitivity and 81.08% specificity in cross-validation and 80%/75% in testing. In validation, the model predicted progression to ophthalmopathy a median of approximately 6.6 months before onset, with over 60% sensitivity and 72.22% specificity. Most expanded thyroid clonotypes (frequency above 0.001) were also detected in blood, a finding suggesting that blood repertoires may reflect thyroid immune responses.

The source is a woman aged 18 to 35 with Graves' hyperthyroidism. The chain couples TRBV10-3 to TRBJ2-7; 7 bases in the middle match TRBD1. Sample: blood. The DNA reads TGTGCCATCAGTGCTCTCTCGACAGGGCCTTTCTACGAGCAGTACTTC. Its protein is CAISALSTGPFYEQYF.